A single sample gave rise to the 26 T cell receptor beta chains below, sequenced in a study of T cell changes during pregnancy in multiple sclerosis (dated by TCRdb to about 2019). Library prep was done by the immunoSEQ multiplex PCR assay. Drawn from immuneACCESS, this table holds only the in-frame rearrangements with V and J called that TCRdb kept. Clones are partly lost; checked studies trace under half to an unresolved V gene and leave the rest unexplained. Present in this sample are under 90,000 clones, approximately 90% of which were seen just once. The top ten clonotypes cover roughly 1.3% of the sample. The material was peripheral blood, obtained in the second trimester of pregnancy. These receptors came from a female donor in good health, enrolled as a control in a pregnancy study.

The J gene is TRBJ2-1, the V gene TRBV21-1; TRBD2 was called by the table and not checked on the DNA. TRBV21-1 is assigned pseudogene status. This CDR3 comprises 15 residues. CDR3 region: CASSKGSSGYHEQFF. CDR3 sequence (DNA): TGTGCCAGCAGCAAAGGGTCTAGCGGGTACCATGAGCAGTTCTTC.

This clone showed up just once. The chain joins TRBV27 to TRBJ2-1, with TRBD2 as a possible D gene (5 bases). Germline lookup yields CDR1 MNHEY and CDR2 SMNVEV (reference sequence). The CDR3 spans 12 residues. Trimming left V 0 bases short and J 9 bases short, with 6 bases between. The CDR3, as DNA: TGTGCCAGCAGTTTATCGGGAGCTGAGCAGTTCTTC. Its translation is CASSLSGAEQFF.

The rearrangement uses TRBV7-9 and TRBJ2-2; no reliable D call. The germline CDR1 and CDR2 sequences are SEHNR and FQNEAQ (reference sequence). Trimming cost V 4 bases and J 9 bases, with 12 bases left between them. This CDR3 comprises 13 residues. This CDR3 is CASSSDSRWELFF. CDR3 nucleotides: TGTGCCAGCAGCTCCGATAGTCGTTGGGAGCTGTTTTTT.

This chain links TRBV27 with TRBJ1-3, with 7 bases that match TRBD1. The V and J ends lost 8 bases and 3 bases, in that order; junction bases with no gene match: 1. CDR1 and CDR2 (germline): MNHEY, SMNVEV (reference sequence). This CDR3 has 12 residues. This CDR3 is CASQGGGNTIYF. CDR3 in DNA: TGTGCCAGCCAGGGGGGTGGAAACACCATATATTTT.

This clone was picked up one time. CDR3 nucleotide sequence: TGTGCCAGCAGGATGGGACAGGGGGCGGGGGAGCAGTACTTC. This sequence encodes CASRMGQGAGEQYF. This rearrangement joins TRBV6-1 to TRBJ2-7; 12 positions agree with TRBD1. The CDR3 extends over 14 amino acids. Germline V gives CDR1 MNHNS, CDR2 SASEGT. Germline trimming cut 6 bases from V and 7 bases from J; bases unmatched to any gene: 7.

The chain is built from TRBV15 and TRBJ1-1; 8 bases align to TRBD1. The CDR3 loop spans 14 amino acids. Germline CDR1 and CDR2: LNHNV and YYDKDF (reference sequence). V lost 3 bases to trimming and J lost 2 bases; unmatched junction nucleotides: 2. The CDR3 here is CATSSRGLNTEAFF. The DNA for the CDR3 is TGTGCCACCAGCAGCAGGGGGCTTAACACTGAAGCTTTCTTT.

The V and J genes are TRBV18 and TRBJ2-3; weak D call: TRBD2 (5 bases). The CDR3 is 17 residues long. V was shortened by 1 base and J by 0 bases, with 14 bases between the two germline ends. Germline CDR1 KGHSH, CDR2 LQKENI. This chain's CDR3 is CASSPRYPAASTDTQYF. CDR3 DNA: TGTGCCAGCTCACCACGTTATCCAGCGGCTAGCACAGATACGCAGTATTTT.

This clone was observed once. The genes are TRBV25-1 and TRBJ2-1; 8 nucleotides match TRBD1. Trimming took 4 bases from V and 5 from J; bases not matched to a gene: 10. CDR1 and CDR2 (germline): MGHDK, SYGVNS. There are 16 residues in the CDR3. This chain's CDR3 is CASSGLTGARDNEQFF. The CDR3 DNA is TGTGCCAGCAGTGGGTTGACAGGGGCAAGGGACAATGAGCAGTTCTTC. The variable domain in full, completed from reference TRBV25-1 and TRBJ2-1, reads EADIYQTPRYLVIGTGKKITLECSQTMGHDKMYWYQQDPGMELHLIHYSYGVNSTEKGDLSSESTVSRIRTEHFPLTLESARPSHTSQYLCASSGLTGARDNEQFFGPGTRLTVL.

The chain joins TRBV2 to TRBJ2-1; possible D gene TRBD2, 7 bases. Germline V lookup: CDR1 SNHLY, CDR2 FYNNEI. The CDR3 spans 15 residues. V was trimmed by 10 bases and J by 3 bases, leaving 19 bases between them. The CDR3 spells CATPKGGGHYNEQFF. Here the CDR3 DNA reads TGTGCCACTCCGAAAGGCGGGGGCCACTACAATGAGCAGTTCTTC.

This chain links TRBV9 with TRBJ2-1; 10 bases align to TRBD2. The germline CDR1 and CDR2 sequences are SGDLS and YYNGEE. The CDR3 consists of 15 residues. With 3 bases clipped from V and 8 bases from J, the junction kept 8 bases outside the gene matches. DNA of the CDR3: TGTGCCAGCAGCGCCAGCGGGAGGGCCAAAGATGAGCAGTTCTTC. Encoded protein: CASSASGRAKDEQFF.

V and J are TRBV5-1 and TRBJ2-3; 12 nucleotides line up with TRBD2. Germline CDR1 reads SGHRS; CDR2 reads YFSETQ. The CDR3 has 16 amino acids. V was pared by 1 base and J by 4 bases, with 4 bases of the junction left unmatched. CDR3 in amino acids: CASSLSPSGGADTQYF. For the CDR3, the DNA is TGCGCCAGCAGCTTGAGTCCTAGCGGGGGGGCAGATACGCAGTATTTT.

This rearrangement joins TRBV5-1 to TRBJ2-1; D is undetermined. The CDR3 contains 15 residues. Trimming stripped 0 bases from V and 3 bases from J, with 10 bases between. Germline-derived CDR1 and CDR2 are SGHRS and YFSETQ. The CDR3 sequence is CASSLVSEFYNEQFF. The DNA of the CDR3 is TGCGCCAGCAGCTTGGTATCGGAGTTCTACAATGAGCAGTTCTTC.

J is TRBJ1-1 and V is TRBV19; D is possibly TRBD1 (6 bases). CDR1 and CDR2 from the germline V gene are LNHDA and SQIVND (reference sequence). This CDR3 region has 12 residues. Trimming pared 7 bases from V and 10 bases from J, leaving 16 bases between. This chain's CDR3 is CASKTGEVGAFF. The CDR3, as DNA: TGTGCCAGTAAGACAGGAGAGGTAGGAGCTTTCTTT.

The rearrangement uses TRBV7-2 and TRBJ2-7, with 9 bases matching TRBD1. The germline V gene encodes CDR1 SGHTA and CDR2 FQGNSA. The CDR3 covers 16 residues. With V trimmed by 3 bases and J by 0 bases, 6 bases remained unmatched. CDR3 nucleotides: TGTGCCAGCAGCTTGGGGGGGACAGGGATCTCCTACGAGCAGTACTTC. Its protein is CASSLGGTGISYEQYF.

CDR3 protein: CASSLGAEETQYF. In DNA form, the CDR3 reads TGTGCCAGCAGCTTGGGGGCGGAAGAGACCCAGTACTTC. The chain recombines TRBV9 with TRBJ2-5; maybe TRBD1 (6 bases). The CDR3 length is 13 residues. Germline-derived CDR1 and CDR2 are SGDLS and YYNGEE. V lost 4 bases and J 3 bases, leaving 10 bases between the germline ends.

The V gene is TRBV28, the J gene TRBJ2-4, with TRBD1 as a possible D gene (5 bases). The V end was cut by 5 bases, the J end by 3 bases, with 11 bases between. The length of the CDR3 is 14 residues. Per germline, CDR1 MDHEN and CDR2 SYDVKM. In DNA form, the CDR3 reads TGTGCCAGCAGTCCCAGGGATAGCAAAAACATTCAGTACTTC. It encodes CASSPRDSKNIQYF.

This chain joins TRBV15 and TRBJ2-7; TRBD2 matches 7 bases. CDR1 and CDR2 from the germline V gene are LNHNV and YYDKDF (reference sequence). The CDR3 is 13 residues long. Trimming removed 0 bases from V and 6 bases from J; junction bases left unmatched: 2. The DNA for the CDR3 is TGTGCCACCAGCAGAGATCGCGGGGGCGAGCAGTACTTC. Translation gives CATSRDRGGEQYF.

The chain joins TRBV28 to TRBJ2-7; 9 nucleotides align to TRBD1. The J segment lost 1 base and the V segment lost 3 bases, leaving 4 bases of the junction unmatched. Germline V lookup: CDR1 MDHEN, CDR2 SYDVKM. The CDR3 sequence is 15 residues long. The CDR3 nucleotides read TGTGCCAGCAGTTTTGTGGGACAGGGATCCTACGAGCAGTACTTC. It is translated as CASSFVGQGSYEQYF.

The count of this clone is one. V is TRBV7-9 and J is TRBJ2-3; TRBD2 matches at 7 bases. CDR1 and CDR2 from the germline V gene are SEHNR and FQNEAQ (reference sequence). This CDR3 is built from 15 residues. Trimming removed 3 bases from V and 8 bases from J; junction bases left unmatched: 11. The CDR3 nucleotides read TGTGCCAGCAGCTTGGGCGGGGGAGTGATTGGTACGCAGTATTTT. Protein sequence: CASSLGGGVIGTQYF.

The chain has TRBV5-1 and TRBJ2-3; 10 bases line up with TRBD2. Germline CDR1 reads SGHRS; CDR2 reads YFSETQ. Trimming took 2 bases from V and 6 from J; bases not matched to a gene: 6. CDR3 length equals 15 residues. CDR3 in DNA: TGCGCCAGCAGCTTAACTAGCGGGATGGAGGATACGCAGTATTTT. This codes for CASSLTSGMEDTQYF.

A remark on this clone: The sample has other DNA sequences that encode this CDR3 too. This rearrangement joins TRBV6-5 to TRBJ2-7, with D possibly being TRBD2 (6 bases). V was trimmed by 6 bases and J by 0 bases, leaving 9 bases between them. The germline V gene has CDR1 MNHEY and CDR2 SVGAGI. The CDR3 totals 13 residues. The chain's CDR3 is CASSAGSSYEQYF. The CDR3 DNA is TGTGCCAGCAGCGCGGGGAGCTCCTACGAGCAGTACTTC.

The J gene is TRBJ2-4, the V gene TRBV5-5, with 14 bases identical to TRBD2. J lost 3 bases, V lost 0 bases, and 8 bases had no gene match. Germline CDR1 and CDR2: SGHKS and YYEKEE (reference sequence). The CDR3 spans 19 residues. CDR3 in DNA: TGTGCCAGCAGCTTGGTTGGGACTAGCGGGAGTCTAAGCAAAAACATTCAGTACTTC. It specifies CASSLVGTSGSLSKNIQYF.

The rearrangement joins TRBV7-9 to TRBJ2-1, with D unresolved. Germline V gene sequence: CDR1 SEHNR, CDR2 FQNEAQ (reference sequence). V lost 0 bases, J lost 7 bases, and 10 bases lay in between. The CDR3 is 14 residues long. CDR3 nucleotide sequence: TGTGCCAGCAGCTTAGCTCCTCGAGATAATGAGCAGTTCTTC. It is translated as CASSLAPRDNEQFF.

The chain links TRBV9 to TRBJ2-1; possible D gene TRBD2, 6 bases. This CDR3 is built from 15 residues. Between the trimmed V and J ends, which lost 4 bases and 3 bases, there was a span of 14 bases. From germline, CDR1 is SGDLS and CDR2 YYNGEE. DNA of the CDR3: TGTGCCAGCAGCCTAACGAGCGGGTACTACAATGAGCAGTTCTTC. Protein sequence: CASSLTSGYYNEQFF.

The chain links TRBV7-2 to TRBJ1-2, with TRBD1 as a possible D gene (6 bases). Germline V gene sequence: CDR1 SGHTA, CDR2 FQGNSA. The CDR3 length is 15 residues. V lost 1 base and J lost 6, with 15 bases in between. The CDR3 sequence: CASSLDNRATNGYTF. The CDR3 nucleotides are TGTGCCAGCAGCTTAGATAACAGGGCAACTAATGGCTACACCTTC.

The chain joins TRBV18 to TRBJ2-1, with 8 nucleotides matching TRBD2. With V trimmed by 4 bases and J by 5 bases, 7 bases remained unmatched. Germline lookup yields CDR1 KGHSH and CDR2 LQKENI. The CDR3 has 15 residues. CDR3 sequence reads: CASSRGLDLNNEQFF. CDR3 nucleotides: TGTGCCAGCTCACGGGGACTAGACTTGAACAATGAGCAGTTCTTC.